These T cell receptor beta chains were read from a single sample in a study of shared clonotypes between healthy human individuals. TCRdb's copy holds only in-frame clones and misses some; the assay was immunoSEQ multiplex PCR. The sample lists a few million clones, 80% to 95% occurring once. Material for sequencing was naive CD4+ T cells from PBMCs. The receptors shown here come from a man younger than 35 in good health. Some clones in this sample may be carry-over from other donors' samples. Each CDR3 is given with its conserved first and last residue. Fields, in order: clone size, V gene, D gene, J gene, CDR3 protein, CDR3 DNA. D genes are given only for firm matches. Clone size is stated in some rows and not others, as once, few, many or a class when expanded.

clone_size: NA
v_call: TRBV20-1
d_call: NA
j_call: TRBJ1-1
cdr3_aa: CSATPSSF
cdr3_nt: TGCAGTGCTACTCCCTCGTCCTTT

clone_size: few
v_call: TRBV14
d_call: NA
j_call: TRBJ1-1
cdr3_aa: CASSQKGGNTVRAFF
cdr3_nt: TGTGCCAGCAGCCAAAAGGGGGGGAATACGGTGAGGGCTTTCTTT

clone_size: NA
v_call: TRBV4-3
d_call: TRBD2
j_call: TRBJ2-1
cdr3_aa: CASSQDYSAGVSYNEQFF
cdr3_nt: TGCGCCAGCAGCCAAGATTATTCAGCGGGAGTCTCCTACAATGAGCAGTTCTTC

clone_size: NA
v_call: TRBV28
d_call: NA
j_call: TRBJ2-7
cdr3_aa: CAGGGTYEQYF
cdr3_nt: TGTGCCGGGGGGGGCACGTACGAGCAGTACTTC

clone_size: NA
v_call: TRBV6-1
d_call: NA
j_call: TRBJ1-2
cdr3_aa: CASSETPNGGYTF
cdr3_nt: TGTGCCAGCAGTGAAACGCCGAACGGTGGCTACACCTTC

clone_size: NA
v_call: TRBV18
d_call: NA
j_call: TRBJ2-2
cdr3_aa: CASSPGGRRSTGELFF
cdr3_nt: TGTGCCAGCTCACCAGGGGGGAGAAGGTCCACCGGGGAGCTGTTTTTT

clone_size: NA
v_call: TRBV27
d_call: NA
j_call: TRBJ2-7
cdr3_aa: CASSLSRGPPYEQYF
cdr3_nt: TGTGCCAGCAGTTTATCGCGGGGACCCCCCTACGAGCAGTACTTC

clone_size: NA
v_call: TRBV5-1
d_call: TRBD1
j_call: TRBJ1-2
cdr3_aa: CASSLELPGQGAYGYTF
cdr3_nt: TGCGCCAGCAGCTTGGAATTACCGGGACAGGGGGCTTATGGCTACACCTTC

clone_size: once
v_call: TRBV6-1
d_call: TRBD2
j_call: TRBJ2-2
cdr3_aa: CASRGLAGTGELFF
cdr3_nt: TGTGCCAGCAGGGGACTAGCGGGCACCGGGGAGCTGTTTTTT

clone_size: NA
v_call: TRBV7-9
d_call: NA
j_call: TRBJ1-2
cdr3_aa: CASSATYGYTF
cdr3_nt: TGTGCCAGCAGCGCCACCTATGGCTACACCTTC

clone_size: NA
v_call: TRBV2
d_call: TRBD1
j_call: TRBJ1-4
cdr3_aa: CASSRDSFPTNEKLFF
cdr3_nt: TGTGCCAGCAGCCGGGACAGCTTTCCAACTAATGAAAAACTGTTTTTT

clone_size: NA
v_call: TRBV6-1
d_call: TRBD1
j_call: TRBJ2-7
cdr3_aa: CASTRSTGNSYEQYF
cdr3_nt: TGTGCCAGCACCCGATCGACAGGGAACTCCTACGAGCAGTACTTC

clone_size: NA
v_call: TRBV11-2
d_call: TRBD2
j_call: TRBJ2-2
cdr3_aa: CASSFTSGAPGELFF
cdr3_nt: TGTGCCAGCAGCTTTACTAGCGGGGCCCCCGGGGAGCTGTTTTTT

clone_size: NA
v_call: TRBV13
d_call: NA
j_call: TRBJ2-1
cdr3_aa: CASSPNPQYNEQFF
cdr3_nt: TGTGCCAGCAGCCCCAACCCACAGTACAATGAGCAGTTCTTC

clone_size: NA
v_call: TRBV4-3
d_call: NA
j_call: TRBJ2-7
cdr3_aa: CASSQNPPRQEGSYEQYF
cdr3_nt: TGCGCCAGCAGCCAAAACCCCCCCCGACAGGAGGGCTCCTACGAGCAGTACTTC

clone_size: NA
v_call: TRBV19
d_call: TRBD1
j_call: TRBJ1-1
cdr3_aa: CASSKGKGQGGTEAFF
cdr3_nt: TGTGCCAGTAGTAAAGGGAAGGGACAGGGGGGGACTGAAGCTTTCTTT

clone_size: NA
v_call: TRBV11-2
d_call: NA
j_call: TRBJ2-5
cdr3_aa: CASSSNPDARSGTQYF
cdr3_nt: TGTGCCAGCAGCTCAAACCCAGACGCAAGATCGGGGACCCAGTACTTC

clone_size: NA
v_call: TRBV28
d_call: NA
j_call: TRBJ2-7
cdr3_aa: CASSLDRLEQYF
cdr3_nt: TGTGCCAGCAGTTTAGACCGGCTGGAGCAGTACTTC

clone_size: NA
v_call: TRBV2
d_call: TRBD2
j_call: TRBJ2-1
cdr3_aa: CASSPLAGGYNEQFF
cdr3_nt: TGTGCCAGCAGCCCGTTAGCGGGAGGGTACAATGAGCAGTTCTTC

clone_size: few
v_call: TRBV29-1
d_call: TRBD1
j_call: TRBJ2-7
cdr3_aa: CSVVRGTGFDEQYF
cdr3_nt: TGCAGCGTCGTCCGCGGGACAGGGTTCGACGAGCAGTACTTC

clone_size: NA
v_call: TRBV7-2
d_call: NA
j_call: TRBJ2-7
cdr3_aa: CASSLAGRGYEQYF
cdr3_nt: TGTGCCAGCAGCTTAGCTGGCAGGGGATACGAGCAGTACTTC

clone_size: NA
v_call: TRBV28
d_call: TRBD1
j_call: TRBJ1-3
cdr3_aa: CASSLGRDRGGNTIYF
cdr3_nt: TGTGCCAGCAGTTTAGGCCGGGACAGGGGTGGAAACACCATATATTTT

clone_size: NA
v_call: TRBV13
d_call: NA
j_call: TRBJ1-2
cdr3_aa: CASSYEDGRGYTF
cdr3_nt: TGTGCCAGCAGCTACGAGGACGGAAGGGGCTACACCTTC

clone_size: NA
v_call: TRBV7-2
d_call: NA
j_call: TRBJ2-3
cdr3_aa: CASSSGDATDTQYF
cdr3_nt: TGTGCCAGCAGCTCTGGGGACGCCACAGATACGCAGTATTTT

clone_size: NA
v_call: TRBV6-5
d_call: NA
j_call: TRBJ1-2
cdr3_aa: CASTQAYGYTF
cdr3_nt: TGTGCCAGCACCCAGGCTTATGGCTACACCTTC

clone_size: NA
v_call: TRBV4-2
d_call: TRBD2
j_call: TRBJ2-1
cdr3_aa: CASSQDVPSGSFYNEQFF
cdr3_nt: TGTGCCAGCAGCCAAGATGTTCCCAGCGGGAGTTTCTACAATGAGCAGTTCTTC

clone_size: NA
v_call: TRBV7-3
d_call: NA
j_call: TRBJ2-1
cdr3_aa: CASSQKIPGRRNEQFF
cdr3_nt: TGTGCCAGCAGCCAGAAGATTCCGGGACGGCGGAATGAGCAGTTCTTC

clone_size: NA
v_call: TRBV9
d_call: NA
j_call: TRBJ2-5
cdr3_aa: CASSVDLAGETQYF
cdr3_nt: TGTGCCAGCAGCGTGGACCTGGCAGGGGAGACCCAGTACTTC

clone_size: NA
v_call: TRBV30
d_call: NA
j_call: TRBJ1-1
cdr3_aa: CAWTLGPKGDTEAFF
cdr3_nt: TGTGCCTGGACCCTAGGGCCTAAGGGAGACACTGAAGCTTTCTTT

clone_size: NA
v_call: TRBV7-3
d_call: NA
j_call: TRBJ1-2
cdr3_aa: CASSLGFGGYTF
cdr3_nt: TGTGCCAGCAGCTTAGGTTTCGGTGGCTACACCTTC

clone_size: NA
v_call: TRBV29-1
d_call: NA
j_call: TRBJ2-7
cdr3_aa: CSVEGSYEQYF
cdr3_nt: TGCAGCGTTGAAGGGAGCTACGAGCAGTACTTC

clone_size: NA
v_call: TRBV5-1
d_call: NA
j_call: TRBJ2-2
cdr3_aa: CASIGGNTGELFF
cdr3_nt: TGCGCCAGCATTGGTGGCAATACCGGGGAGCTGTTTTTT

clone_size: NA
v_call: TRBV18
d_call: TRBD2
j_call: TRBJ2-7
cdr3_aa: CASSLGLGRETYEQYF
cdr3_nt: TGTGCCAGCTCACTAGGGCTTGGGCGGGAGACCTACGAGCAGTACTTC

clone_size: NA
v_call: TRBV5-1
d_call: NA
j_call: TRBJ1-3
cdr3_aa: CASSLATGDGNTIYF
cdr3_nt: TGCGCCAGCAGCTTGGCCACGGGGGACGGAAACACCATATATTTT

clone_size: NA
v_call: TRBV6-5
d_call: TRBD1
j_call: TRBJ1-2
cdr3_aa: CASRLQGWNYGYTF
cdr3_nt: TGTGCCAGCAGGCTACAGGGGTGGAACTATGGCTACACCTTC

clone_size: NA
v_call: TRBV6-6
d_call: TRBD1
j_call: TRBJ2-3
cdr3_aa: CASSGQGDTQYF
cdr3_nt: TGTGCCAGCAGTGGACAGGGGGATACGCAGTATTTT

clone_size: NA
v_call: TRBV15
d_call: TRBD2
j_call: TRBJ2-7
cdr3_aa: CATSRGASGTHEQYF
cdr3_nt: TGTGCCACCAGCAGAGGGGCTAGCGGGACTCACGAGCAGTACTTC

clone_size: NA
v_call: TRBV5-4
d_call: TRBD2
j_call: TRBJ2-1
cdr3_aa: CASSFPGGPYNEQFF
cdr3_nt: TGTGCCAGCAGCTTCCCGGGAGGGCCCTACAATGAGCAGTTCTTC